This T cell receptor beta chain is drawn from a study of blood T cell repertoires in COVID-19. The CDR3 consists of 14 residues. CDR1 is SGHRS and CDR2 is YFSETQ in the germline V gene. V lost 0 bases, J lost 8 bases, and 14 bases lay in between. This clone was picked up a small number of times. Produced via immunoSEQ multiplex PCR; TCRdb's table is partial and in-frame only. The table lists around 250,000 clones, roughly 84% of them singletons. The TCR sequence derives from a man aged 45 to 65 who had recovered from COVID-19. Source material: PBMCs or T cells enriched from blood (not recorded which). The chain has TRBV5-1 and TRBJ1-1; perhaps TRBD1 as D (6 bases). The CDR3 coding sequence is TGCGCCAGCAGCTTGGAACAGGGAGGGGCAGAAGCTTTCTTT. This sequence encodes CASSLEQGGAEAFF.